What follows are 21 T cell receptor beta chains derived from one specimen sequenced in a study of blood T cell repertoires in COVID-19. TCRdb's copy holds only in-frame clones and misses some; the assay was immunoSEQ multiplex PCR. The sample carries around 700,000 clones, over 80% recorded once. Source material: peripheral blood. The receptors come from a woman aged 18 to 35 with acute or convalescent COVID-19.

The J gene is TRBJ2-7, the V gene TRBV15, with D uncertain. The CDR3 is 13 amino acids. The germline gives CDR1 LNHNV, CDR2 YYDKDF (reference sequence). With 0 bases removed from V and 1 base from J, the gap between germline ends came to 4 bases. The CDR3 nucleotides are TGTGCCACCAGCAGAGACAGGTCCTACGAGCAGTACTTC. Protein sequence: CATSRDRSYEQYF.

This chain joins TRBV6-4 and TRBJ2-2; D may be TRBD2 (5 bases). V shed 5 bases and J shed 0 bases, with 13 bases lying between them. CDR3 length: 16 residues. CDR1 and CDR2 (germline): MRHNA, SNTAGT. The DNA of the CDR3 is TGTGCCAGCAGTCAAACCCCGGGATCGAACACCGGGGAGCTGTTTTTT. Its translation: CASSQTPGSNTGELFF.

The gene calls are TRBV9 and TRBJ2-3, with 8 bases fitting TRBD2. The CDR3 covers 18 residues. With 0 bases clipped from V and 2 bases from J, the junction kept 11 bases outside the gene matches. Per germline, CDR1 SGDLS and CDR2 YYNGEE. The CDR3 sequence is CASSVGGGSGVDTDTQYF. The DNA for the CDR3 is TGTGCCAGCAGCGTAGGAGGGGGTAGCGGGGTGGACACAGATACGCAGTATTTT.

V usage is TRBV7-9 and J usage is TRBJ2-5, with D possibly TRBD2 on 7 matching bases. Germline V gene data show CDR1 as SEHNR and CDR2 as FQNEAQ (reference sequence). Trimming stripped 2 bases from V and 5 bases from J, with 15 bases between. The CDR3 totals 15 residues. The CDR3 sequence is CASSLYLGGRETQYF. The CDR3, as DNA: TGTGCCAGCAGCTTATATTTGGGGGGGCGCGAGACCCAGTACTTC. Together with reference TRBV7-9 and TRBJ2-5, the CDR3 gives the full variable domain: DTGVSQNPRHKITKRGQNVTFRCDPISEHNRLYWYRQTLGQGPEFLTYFQNEAQLEKSRLLSDRFSAERPKGSFSTLEIQRTEQGDSAMYLCASSLYLGGRETQYFGPGTRLLVL.

The chain links TRBV27 to TRBJ1-2; D remains ambiguous. The CDR3 extends over 16 amino acids. Between the trimmed V and J ends, which lost 6 bases and 0 bases, there was a span of 17 bases. Germline CDR1 is MNHEY and CDR2 is SMNVEV (reference sequence). CDR3 amino acids: CASRHSLPQANYGYTF. CDR3 DNA: TGTGCCAGCAGACACTCGCTCCCGCAGGCTAACTATGGCTACACCTTC.

This chain uses TRBV6-2 or TRBV6-3 with TRBJ1-6; a weak D match, TRBD1 (5 bases). The CDR3 is made up of 15 amino acids. The germline V gene encodes CDR1 MNHEY and CDR2 SVGEGT. V lost 4 bases and J 4 bases, leaving 11 bases between the germline ends. In DNA, the CDR3 is TGTGCCAGCAGTTGGAGGGGAATTTATAATTCACCCCTCCACTTT. Protein sequence: CASSWRGIYNSPLHF.

For the CDR3, the DNA is TGTGCCAGCAGCTTGCTGCCGGGACAGAAAACCGGGGAGCTGTTTTTT. This codes for CASSLLPGQKTGELFF. The chain links TRBV5-4 to TRBJ2-2; 7 nucleotides agree with TRBD1. This CDR3 has 16 amino acids. The ends lost 1 base at V and 5 bases at J; junction bases unmatched: 8. Germline values: CDR1 SGHNT, CDR2 YYREEE (reference sequence).

This sequence joins TRBV7-8 and TRBJ2-5; 15 bases are shared with TRBD2. Germline V gives CDR1 SGHVS, CDR2 FQNEAQ. V was clipped by 3 bases and J by 5 bases; unmatched bases: 4. CDR3 length equals 16 residues. In DNA form, the CDR3 reads TGTGCCAGCAGCTTCCGGACTAGCGGGGGGGGTGAGACCCAGTACTTC. Residues: CASSFRTSGGGETQYF.

V gene TRBV9 combines with J gene TRBJ1-2; 8 bases are shared with TRBD1. Germline CDR1 and CDR2: SGDLS and YYNGEE. V lost 0 bases, J lost 8 bases, and 12 bases stayed unmatched. CDR3 length: 16 amino acids. This chain's CDR3 is CASSVVGQGEFGGYTF. In DNA, the CDR3 is TGTGCCAGCAGCGTAGTAGGACAGGGAGAGTTCGGAGGCTACACCTTC.

The chain has TRBV6-2 or TRBV6-3 and TRBJ2-2; TRBD2 aligns across 11 bases. This CDR3 is 15 amino acids long. With V trimmed by 2 bases and J by 9 bases, 5 bases remained unmatched. Per germline, CDR1 MNHEY and CDR2 SVGEGT. CDR3 sequence reads: CASSYPSGGYRELFF. The CDR3 bases are TGTGCCAGCAGTTACCCTAGCGGGGGGTACCGGGAGCTGTTTTTT.

The rearrangement joins TRBV6-5 to TRBJ1-3; 8 bases are shared with TRBD1. This CDR3 has 15 residues. CDR1 MNHEY and CDR2 SVGAGI come from the germline V gene. The ends lost 6 bases at V and 1 base at J; junction bases unmatched: 5. This CDR3 is CASRKQGESGNTIYF. The CDR3 DNA reads TGTGCCAGCAGAAAACAGGGGGAGTCTGGAAACACCATATATTTT.

V usage is TRBV7-9 and J usage is TRBJ1-2; no firm D call. CDR1 and CDR2 (germline): SEHNR, FQNEAQ (reference sequence). The length of the CDR3 is 13 residues. The V end was cut by 5 bases, the J end by 6 bases, with 13 bases between. This CDR3 is CASSASYSDGYTF. CDR3 nucleotide sequence: TGTGCCAGCAGCGCATCTTACTCTGATGGCTACACCTTC.

This clone was counted a single time. CDR3 bases: TGTAGGGGGTGGGGGTGTGGTCAGCCCCAGCATTTT. Encoded protein: CRGWGCGQPQHF. The chain has TRBV19 and TRBJ1-5; D might be TRBD1 (6 bases). This CDR3 contains 12 residues. Germline loops: CDR1 LNHDA, CDR2 SQIVND (reference sequence).

This rearrangement joins TRBV15 to TRBJ1-2; no clear D gene. CDR1 and CDR2 from the germline V gene are LNHNV and YYDKDF (reference sequence). This CDR3 is 14 amino acids long. The CDR3: CANPRIDNTYGYTF. In DNA form, the CDR3 reads TGTGCAAACCCAAGAATCGACAATACCTATGGCTACACCTTC. Drawing the rest from reference TRBV15 and TRBJ1-2, the complete variable domain is DAMVIQNPRYQVTQFGKPVTLSCSQTLNHNVMYWYQQKSSQAPKLLFHYYDKDFNNEADTPDNFQSRRPNTSFCFLDIRSPGLGDTAMYLCANPRIDNTYGYTFGSGTRLTVV.

This rearrangement joins TRBV6-2 or TRBV6-3 to TRBJ1-5; 7 nucleotides match TRBD1. CDR1 and CDR2 from the germline V gene are MNHEY and SVGEGT. CDR3 length: 15 residues. Losses at the gene ends were 8 bases for V and 0 bases for J; bases not matched to a gene: 7. Here the CDR3 reads CASGPDRDSNQPQHF. DNA of the CDR3: TGTGCCAGCGGCCCCGACAGGGATAGCAATCAGCCCCAGCATTTT.

The chain is built from TRBV7-9 and TRBJ2-7; possible D gene TRBD1, 6 bases. This CDR3 comprises 15 residues. From germline, CDR1 is SEHNR and CDR2 FQNEAQ (reference sequence). The ends were cut back, 1 base at V and 4 bases at J, with 14 bases in the middle. The CDR3 sequence: CASSLVHRDPYEQYF. DNA of the CDR3: TGTGCCAGCAGCTTAGTACACAGGGATCCTTACGAGCAGTACTTC.

The V and J genes are TRBV11-2 and TRBJ1-1; perhaps TRBD1 as D (6 bases). V gave up 1 base and J gave up 7 bases, with 16 bases separating them. This CDR3 contains 15 residues. Per the germline V gene, CDR1 is SGHAT and CDR2 is FQNNGV. CDR3 DNA: TGTGCCAGCAGCTTAGTAGGGGGTATGGGCCTTGAAGCTTTCTTT. This codes for CASSLVGGMGLEAFF. Full variable domain (missing parts from reference TRBV11-2 and TRBJ1-1): EAGVAQSPRYKIIEKRQSVAFWCNPISGHATLYWYQQILGQGPKLLIQFQNNGVVDDSQLPKDRFSAERLKGVDSTLKIQPAKLEDSAVYLCASSLVGGMGLEAFFGQGTRLTVV.

The chain couples TRBV10-2 to TRBJ2-3; TRBD2 might be the D (6 bases). Germline-derived CDR1 and CDR2 are WSHSY and SAAADI. V shed 5 bases and J shed 1 base, with 16 bases lying between them. The CDR3 runs to 16 residues. The CDR3 loop is CASSSFRDLGTDTQYF. The CDR3 bases are TGCGCCAGCAGTTCCTTCAGGGACTTGGGCACAGATACGCAGTATTTT.

This chain connects TRBV18 to TRBJ2-1; TRBD2 matches at 11 bases. The CDR3 covers 15 residues. Germline-derived CDR1 and CDR2 are KGHSH and LQKENI. J lost 7 bases, V lost 4 bases, and 6 bases had no gene match. CDR3: CASSLSGGAGNEQFF. For the CDR3, the DNA is TGTGCCAGCTCACTTAGCGGGGGGGCCGGGAATGAGCAGTTCTTC.

This chain links TRBV6-2 or TRBV6-3 with TRBJ1-1, with 8 positions matching TRBD1. The CDR3 is 14 amino acids. J lost 3 bases, V lost 4 bases, and 4 bases had no gene match. The germline V gene encodes CDR1 MNHEY and CDR2 SVGEGT. The CDR3 region has the DNA TGTGCCAGCAGTTCCCAGGGGGCTTACACTGAAGCTTTCTTT. Encoded protein: CASSSQGAYTEAFF.

V and J are TRBV6-5 and TRBJ1-1, with D uncertain. Looked up from germline, CDR1 is MNHEY and CDR2 is SVGAGI. The CDR3 is made up of 15 amino acids. The ends were cut back, 0 bases at V and 5 bases at J, with 13 bases in the middle. In DNA form, the CDR3 reads TGTGCCAGCAGTTACTCGGAAGAGGGTAGGACTGAAGCTTTCTTT. This codes for CASSYSEEGRTEAFF.